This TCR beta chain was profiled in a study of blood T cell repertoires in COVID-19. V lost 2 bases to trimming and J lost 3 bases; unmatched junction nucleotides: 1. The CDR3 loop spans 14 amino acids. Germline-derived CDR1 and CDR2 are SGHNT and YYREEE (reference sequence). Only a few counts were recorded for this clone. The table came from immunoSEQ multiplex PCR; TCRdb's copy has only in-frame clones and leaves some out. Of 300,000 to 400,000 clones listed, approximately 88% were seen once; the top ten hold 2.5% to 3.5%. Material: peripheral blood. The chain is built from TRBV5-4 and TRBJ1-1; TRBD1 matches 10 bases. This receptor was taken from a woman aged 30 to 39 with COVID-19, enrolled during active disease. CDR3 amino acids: CASSFGQGDTEAFF. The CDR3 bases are TGTGCCAGCAGCTTCGGACAGGGGGACACTGAAGCTTTCTTT.